This passage covers 28 T cell receptor beta chains from one sample sequenced in a study of blood T cell repertoires in COVID-19. The assay was immunoSEQ multiplex PCR, and TCRdb's table has in-frame clones only and misses some. The data show tens of thousands of clones, about 87% seen once. Specimen: peripheral blood. Receptor source: a human donor in a cohort sampled during active COVID-19.

This clone has more than one count but fewer than ten. The genes are TRBV7-2 and TRBJ2-3; 10 bases agree with TRBD1. Germline V lookup: CDR1 SGHTA, CDR2 FQGNSA. CDR3 length: 15 amino acids. The V segment lost 4 bases and the J segment 4 bases; nucleotides outside the gene matches: 5. The CDR3 DNA reads TGTGCCAGCAGCTATTGGGGGACAGGGGCAGATACGCAGTATTTT. The encoded protein is CASSYWGTGADTQYF.

The chain carries TRBV28 and TRBJ2-7; D may be TRBD1 (5 bases). Germline V lookup: CDR1 MDHEN, CDR2 SYDVKM. Trimming shortened V by 2 bases and J by 2 bases, and 10 bases separated the two germline ends. This CDR3 spans 14 amino acids. The CDR3 region is CASSLLQETYEQYF. CDR3 nucleotides: TGTGCCAGCAGTTTACTACAGGAAACCTACGAGCAGTACTTC.

This chain uses TRBV15 with TRBJ1-1, with unresolved D. V gave up 1 base and J gave up 2 bases, with 11 bases separating them. The CDR3 spans 15 residues. CDR1 and CDR2 from the germline V gene are LNHNV and YYDKDF (reference sequence). Here the CDR3 DNA reads TGTGCCACCAGCAGAGTGGGCAGTCCAAACACTGAAGCTTTCTTT. Translation gives CATSRVGSPNTEAFF.

CDR3 bases: TGTGCCAGGGGTTCGCGGTTCAGCACAGATACGCAGTATTTT. As protein: CARGSRFSTDTQYF. The chain is built from TRBV19 and TRBJ2-3; D is unresolved. The CDR3 runs to 14 residues. Trimming removed 9 bases from V and 0 bases from J, with 13 bases in between. Germline-derived CDR1 and CDR2 are LNHDA and SQIVND (reference sequence).

CDR3 nucleotide sequence: TGCGCCAGCAGCCAAGATGACGGGTCTGGGGCCAACGTCCTGACTTTC. Translation gives CASSQDDGSGANVLTF. The J gene is TRBJ2-6, the V gene TRBV4-1; no firm D call. The CDR3 extends over 16 amino acids. Trimming stripped 0 bases from V and 1 base from J, with 7 bases between. Germline V gene data show CDR1 as MGHRA and CDR2 as YSYEKL.

The rearrangement uses TRBV5-5 and TRBJ1-2; D uncertain. V dropped 0 bases and J dropped 7 bases, with 13 bases sitting between them. Germline lookup yields CDR1 SGHKS and CDR2 YYEKEE (reference sequence). The CDR3 is 14 amino acids. Written as DNA, the CDR3 is TGTGCCAGCAGCTTGGGCGGAGGTCTCGGTGGCTACACCTTC. Its translation is CASSLGGGLGGYTF.

V gene TRBV2 combines with J gene TRBJ1-2; 7 bases fit TRBD1. This CDR3 has 15 residues. The germline V gene encodes CDR1 SNHLY and CDR2 FYNNEI. V dropped 2 bases and J dropped 8; count of bases not matched to a gene: 11. In DNA, the CDR3 is TGTGCCAGCAGTGAATGGGCAGGGGGTGGTCAAGGCTACACCTTC. Its protein product is CASSEWAGGGQGYTF.

This chain links TRBV19 with TRBJ2-7, with TRBD2 as a possible D gene (6 bases). Trimming took 7 bases from V and 4 from J, leaving 14 bases between them. The CDR3 is made up of 13 amino acids. Germline-derived CDR1 and CDR2 are LNHDA and SQIVND (reference sequence). Here the CDR3 DNA reads TGTGCCAGTACCGGCGGGGCCCAATACGAGCAGTACTTC. Its protein product is CASTGGAQYEQYF. The full variable domain, in which reference TRBV19 and TRBJ2-7 provide the parts outside the CDR3, is DGGITQSPKYLFRKEGQNVTLSCEQNLNHDAMYWYRQDPGQGLRLIYYSQIVNDFQKGDIAEGYSVSREKKESFPLTVTSAQKNPTAFYLCASTGGAQYEQYFGPGTRLTVT.

V and J are TRBV28 and TRBJ2-2; D is unclear. Germline CDR1 and CDR2: MDHEN and SYDVKM. V lost 6 bases to trimming and J lost 2 bases, with 7 bases between them. This CDR3 is built from 13 residues. This CDR3 is CASSSSNTGELFF. The CDR3, as DNA: TGTGCCAGCAGCTCCAGTAACACCGGGGAGCTGTTTTTT. The whole variable domain, filled in from reference TRBV28 and TRBJ2-2, reads DVKVTQSSRYLVKRTGEKVFLECVQDMDHENMFWYRQDPGLGLRLIYFSYDVKMKEKGDIPEGYSVSREKKERFSLILESASTNQTSMYLCASSSSNTGELFFGEGSRLTVL.

V usage is TRBV7-9 and J usage is TRBJ2-7; TRBD2 might be the D (6 bases). V gave up 5 bases and J gave up 6 bases, with 20 bases separating them. The CDR3 totals 15 residues. Germline CDR1 SEHNR, CDR2 FQNEAQ (reference sequence). The CDR3 bases are TGTGCCAGCAGCCCGGGGACGGGCGGGGCCTTCGAGCAGTACTTC. Amino acid sequence: CASSPGTGGAFEQYF.

The chain joins TRBV3-1 (or the pseudogene TRBV3-2) to TRBJ1-3, with 7 bases lining up with TRBD1. The V and J ends lost 2 bases and 0 bases, in that order; junction bases with no gene match: 19. There are 21 residues in the CDR3. From germline, CDR1 is LGHDT and CDR2 YNNKEL (reference sequence). CDR3 residues: CASSQLPVYDREPFSGNTIYF. The CDR3 DNA reads TGTGCCAGCAGCCAACTCCCGGTATATGACAGGGAACCCTTCTCTGGAAACACCATATATTTT.

This chain uses TRBV5-1 with TRBJ2-3; 14 bases are a match to TRBD2. This CDR3 is built from 15 residues. Losses at the gene ends were 7 bases for V and 4 bases for J; bases not matched to a gene: 5. Germline V lookup: CDR1 SGHRS, CDR2 YFSETQ. The CDR3 DNA sequence: TGCGCCAGCGGGGGGACTAGCGGGGGCGCAGATACGCAGTATTTT. It codes for CASGGTSGGADTQYF. The full variable domain, in which reference TRBV5-1 and TRBJ2-3 provide the parts outside the CDR3, is KAGVTQTPRYLIKTRGQQVTLSCSPISGHRSVSWYQQTPGQGLQFLFEYFSETQRNKGNFPGRFSGRQFSNSRSEMNVSTLELGDSALYLCASGGTSGGADTQYFGPGTRLTVL.

This chain uses TRBV6-5 with TRBJ1-1; 7 nucleotides line up with TRBD1. The CDR3 has 14 residues. Germline V gene data show CDR1 as MNHEY and CDR2 as SVGAGI. Trimming removed 6 bases from V and 1 base from J; junction bases left unmatched: 5. The CDR3 nucleotides read TGTGCCAGCAGCTCACAGGGGAGGAACACTGAAGCTTTCTTT. Its protein is CASSSQGRNTEAFF.

The V gene is TRBV18, the J gene TRBJ1-3; D is uncertain. This CDR3 is 14 amino acids long. Germline-derived CDR1 and CDR2 are KGHSH and LQKENI. V was clipped by 2 bases and J by 9 bases, with 14 bases between them. CDR3 nucleotide sequence: TGTGCCAGCTCACCAACGACCTCCGGAGGCACCATATATTTT. This sequence encodes CASSPTTSGGTIYF.

V gene TRBV18 combines with J gene TRBJ2-1, with 9 bases that match TRBD2. With 3 bases clipped from V and 5 bases from J, the junction kept 5 bases outside the gene matches. CDR3 size: 15 residues. The germline V gene has CDR1 KGHSH and CDR2 LQKENI. The CDR3: CASSPSGRTDNEQFF. CDR3 nucleotides: TGTGCCAGCTCACCCAGCGGGAGGACAGACAATGAGCAGTTCTTC. The whole variable domain, remainder taken from reference TRBV18 and TRBJ2-1, is NAGVMQNPRHLVRRRGQEARLRCSPMKGHSHVYWYRQLPEEGLKFMVYLQKENIIDESGMPKERFSAEFPKEGPSILRIQQVVRGDSAAYFCASSPSGRTDNEQFFGPGTRLTVL.

This clone was detected only once. The genes are TRBV3-1 (or the pseudogene TRBV3-2) and TRBJ1-2; tentatively, D is TRBD1 (5 bases). The germline V gene has CDR1 LGHDT and CDR2 YNNKEL (reference sequence). The CDR3 loop spans 12 amino acids. V was shortened by 4 bases and J by 4 bases, with 7 bases between the two germline ends. CDR3 nucleotide sequence: TGTGCCAGCAGCCCGGGGGTCTATGGCTACACCTTC. Translated: CASSPGVYGYTF.

The chain has TRBV3-1 (or the pseudogene TRBV3-2) and TRBJ2-3; TRBD2 might be the D (6 bases). This CDR3 region has 15 residues. Trimming took 6 bases from V and 3 from J, leaving 16 bases between them. Per germline, CDR1 LGHDT and CDR2 YNNKEL (reference sequence). In nucleotides, the CDR3 is TGTGCCAGCAGTCTTATGCCGGGACTTACAGATACGCAGTATTTT. Its protein is CASSLMPGLTDTQYF.

The V call is TRBV6-5, the J call TRBJ1-5, with 8 bases that match TRBD1. The CDR3 sequence is 15 residues long. CDR1 and CDR2 from the germline V gene are MNHEY and SVGAGI. Trimming removed 6 bases from V and 1 base from J; junction bases left unmatched: 5. CDR3 protein: CASSDNRGSNQPQHF. DNA for the CDR3: TGTGCCAGCAGCGACAACAGGGGGAGCAATCAGCCCCAGCATTTT.

V and J are TRBV7-6 and TRBJ2-5; 13 bases line up with TRBD2. The CDR3 has 14 residues. V dropped 7 bases and J dropped 5; count of bases not matched to a gene: 4. Germline V gene sequence: CDR1 SGHVS, CDR2 FNYEAQ. This chain's CDR3 is CASTTSGRVETQYF. CDR3 bases: TGTGCCAGCACCACTAGCGGGAGGGTTGAGACCCAGTACTTC.

The chain employs TRBV28 and TRBJ2-1, with D tentatively TRBD2 (6 bases). The V end lost 6 bases, the J end lost 6 bases, and 15 bases lay between the germline ends. The length of the CDR3 is 14 residues. Germline V gene sequence: CDR1 MDHEN, CDR2 SYDVKM. CDR3 in amino acids: CASSYRLGPNEQFF. For the CDR3, the DNA is TGTGCCAGCAGCTACCGACTAGGTCCCAATGAGCAGTTCTTC.

The chain is built from TRBV2 and TRBJ1-5, with D perhaps TRBD1 (6 bases). This CDR3 region has 15 residues. Germline CDR1 and CDR2: SNHLY and FYNNEI. V lost 2 bases to trimming and J lost 6 bases, with 14 bases between them. The CDR3 region is CASSELGAGRQPQHF. The CDR3 DNA sequence: TGTGCCAGCAGTGAATTGGGGGCCGGCCGTCAGCCCCAGCATTTT.

This sequence joins TRBV2 and TRBJ2-5; D gene uncertain. Per germline, CDR1 SNHLY and CDR2 FYNNEI. V lost 1 base and J 5 bases, leaving 5 bases between the germline ends. CDR3 size: 12 residues. The DNA of the CDR3 is TGTGCCAGCAGTGAAGGCAGGGAGACCCAGTACTTC. It codes for CASSEGRETQYF.

J is TRBJ2-1 and V is TRBV28, with TRBD2 matching 9 bases. The germline CDR1 and CDR2 sequences are MDHEN and SYDVKM. The CDR3 is made up of 16 amino acids. Losses at the gene ends were 2 bases for V and 7 bases for J; bases not matched to a gene: 9. CDR3 sequence (DNA): TGTGCCAGCAGTTTAATGCGGGAGGGCCTAGGGAATGAGCAGTTCTTC. Protein: CASSLMREGLGNEQFF.

This clone was observed a handful of times. The chain joins TRBV12-5 to TRBJ2-7, with TRBD2 matching over 7 bases. Trimming at V came to 5 bases and at J to 7 bases, leaving 5 bases not matched to a gene. Looked up from germline, CDR1 is LGHNT and CDR2 is FRNRAP. The CDR3 extends over 12 amino acids. The CDR3 DNA follows: TGTGCTAGTGGTGGGAGGGCTAGTGAGCAGTACTTC. This gives the protein CASGGRASEQYF.

The V gene is TRBV4-1, the J gene TRBJ1-1, with D unclear. The CDR3 is 15 residues long. Trimming cost V 8 bases and J 1 base, with 17 bases left between them. Looked up from germline, CDR1 is MGHRA and CDR2 is YSYEKL. CDR3 region: CASRRFDISNTEAFF. CDR3 bases: TGCGCCAGCCGCCGTTTTGACATCTCGAACACTGAAGCTTTCTTT.

J is TRBJ1-4 and V is TRBV5-4, with D tentatively TRBD1 (5 bases). V was clipped by 4 bases and J by 3 bases, with 13 bases between them. This CDR3 is 15 amino acids long. Germline assignment: CDR1 SGHNT and CDR2 YYREEE (reference sequence). CDR3 sequence reads: CASSAGGGANEKLFF. CDR3 coding DNA: TGTGCCAGCAGCGCGGGGGGTGGGGCTAATGAAAAACTGTTTTTT.

V gene TRBV14 combines with J gene TRBJ1-1, with a tentative D call TRBD1 (6 bases). Germline-derived CDR1 and CDR2 are SGHDN and FVKESK. CDR3 length equals 15 residues. V dropped 3 bases and J dropped 3 bases, with 14 bases sitting between them. CDR3 DNA: TGTGCCAGCAGCCACCCGGGACAAGGGGACACTGAAGCTTTCTTT. As protein: CASSHPGQGDTEAFF.

The J gene is TRBJ1-2, the V gene TRBV25-1; 9 bases align to TRBD1. The CDR3 is 14 residues long. Germline CDR1 MGHDK, CDR2 SYGVNS. With 4 bases clipped from V and 3 bases from J, the junction kept 3 bases outside the gene matches. The CDR3 coding sequence is TGTGCCAGCAGTGCCGACAGGGGGTACTATGGCTACACCTTC. This encodes CASSADRGYYGYTF.